Shown below are 6 T cell receptor beta chains from a single sample sequenced in a study of T cells in Graves' hyperthyroidism and ophthalmopathy. It was RNA transcripts that yielded the amplified TCR beta CDR3 regions. Carried out on the TCR CDR3, a first-round RT-PCR used the HTBI primer set. TCRdb used MiXCR to reprocess the multiplex PCR reads, holding one entry per CDR3 protein. This sample yields 600,000 or so distinct CDR3 sequences, of which about 14% are seen a single time; around an eighth belongs to the top ten. The specimen sequenced was blood. The receptors originated from a woman between 50 and 59 years old with Graves' ophthalmopathy.

The chain combines TRBV6-9 with TRBJ2-1, with D perhaps matching TRBD1 (5 bases). V was pared by 3 bases and J by 4 bases, with 13 bases between. The CDR3 has 15 residues. Looked up from germline, CDR1 is MNHGY and CDR2 is SVAAGI. The CDR3 DNA reads as TGTGCCAGCAGTTACGGGCAGGGAATATACAATGAGCAGTTCTTC. Amino acid sequence: CASSYGQGIYNEQFF.

The CDR3 loop is CATSDTRGTDTQYF. In DNA, the CDR3 is TGTGCCACCAGTGATACGAGGGGCACAGATACGCAGTATTTT. V is TRBV24-1 and J is TRBJ2-3, with D possibly being TRBD2 (5 bases). Between the trimmed V and J ends, which lost 3 bases and 1 base, there was a span of 7 bases. Germline V CDR1 and CDR2: KGHDR, SFDVKD. The CDR3 is 14 residues long.

This clonotype was observed at least ten times. This chain connects TRBV20-1 to TRBJ2-1, with TRBD2 matching over 9 bases. Trimming cost V 8 bases and J 4 bases; bases outside gene matches: 6. The length of the CDR3 is 13 residues. Looked up from germline, CDR1 is DFQATT and CDR2 is SNEGSKA (reference sequence). The chain's CDR3 is CSTEAGGYNEQFF. The CDR3 coding sequence is TGCAGTACCGAAGCGGGAGGTTACAATGAGCAGTTCTTC.

This clonotype was counted at least ten times. The V call is TRBV3-1, the J call TRBJ2-5; D uncertain. Germline CDR1 is LGHDT and CDR2 is YNNKEL (reference sequence). This CDR3 region has 14 residues. V lost 0 bases and J lost 2, with 7 bases in between. The chain's CDR3 is CASSQEPGQETQYF. CDR3 DNA sequence: TGTGCCAGCAGCCAAGAACCCGGGCAAGAGACCCAGTACTTC.

The J gene is TRBJ2-5, the V gene TRBV7-3; 10 nucleotides match TRBD2. V dropped 5 bases and J dropped 0; count of bases not matched to a gene: 12. Germline-derived CDR1 and CDR2 are SGHTA and FQGTGA. The CDR3 length is 18 residues. This CDR3 reads CASSPRVIAGGHQETQYF. CDR3 in DNA: TGTGCCAGCAGCCCTCGAGTAATAGCGGGAGGCCACCAAGAGACCCAGTACTTC.

The rearrangement links TRBV19 to TRBJ2-1; 8 nucleotides line up with TRBD2. The CDR3 totals 13 residues. V lost 9 bases, J lost 6 bases, and 7 bases stayed unmatched. CDR1 is LNHDA and CDR2 is SQIVND in the germline V gene (reference sequence). The CDR3 loop is CASLSGRGNEQFF. Here the CDR3 DNA reads TGTGCCAGCCTCAGCGGGAGAGGCAATGAGCAGTTCTTC.